Listed here are 18 T cell receptor beta chains from one sample, sequenced in a study of shared clonotypes between healthy human individuals. The table came from immunoSEQ multiplex PCR; TCRdb's copy has only in-frame clones and leaves some out. The sample consists of about 2.4 million clones, roughly 93% of them appearing once. Sequencing was done on a sample of naive CD4+ T cells from PBMCs. Subset defined: CD45RA+ positively selected. These receptors all come from a man aged 18 to 29 in good health. Some clones in this sample may be carry-over from other donors' samples.

The rearrangement uses TRBV19 and TRBJ2-5; 10 positions match TRBD1. The germline V gene has CDR1 LNHDA and CDR2 SQIVND (reference sequence). V was pared by 0 bases and J by 3 bases, with 4 bases of the junction left unmatched. The CDR3 is 16 residues long. As DNA, the CDR3 is TGTGCCAGTAGTATAGAGAGGACAGGGGGAAAAGAGACCCAGTACTTC. Its protein is CASSIERTGGKETQYF.

This chain links TRBV9 with TRBJ2-3; the D gene is possibly TRBD2 (6 bases). The CDR3 covers 13 residues. Germline CDR1 and CDR2: SGDLS and YYNGEE. The germline V and J ends were trimmed by 2 bases and 5 bases, with 9 bases remaining between them. The CDR3 sequence: CASSVGTVDTQYF. Here the CDR3 DNA reads TGTGCCAGCAGCGTGGGGACTGTAGATACGCAGTATTTT.

V and J are TRBV19 and TRBJ1-1; D possibly corresponds to TRBD1 (6 bases). Germline V gene data show CDR1 as LNHDA and CDR2 as SQIVND (reference sequence). This CDR3 is 13 amino acids long. Trimming took 6 bases from V and 4 from J, leaving 12 bases between them. The CDR3: CASRKGQPTEAFF. As DNA, the CDR3 is TGTGCCAGTAGAAAAGGACAGCCCACTGAAGCTTTCTTT.

Concerning this clone: Additional DNA sequences in this sample encode the identical CDR3. The chain has TRBV29-1 and TRBJ2-1; TRBD1 is a possible D gene (5 bases). CDR1 is SQVTM and CDR2 is ANQGSEA in the germline V gene. The CDR3 consists of 13 residues. V gave up 2 bases and J gave up 0 bases, with 5 bases separating them. The CDR3 nucleotides are TGCAGCGTTGAAAGGGGCTCCTACAATGAGCAGTTCTTC. This encodes CSVERGSYNEQFF.

V and J are TRBV7-9 and TRBJ1-3; no reliable D call. With 5 bases removed from V and 4 bases from J, the gap between germline ends came to 12 bases. Per germline, CDR1 SEHNR and CDR2 FQNEAQ (reference sequence). CDR3 length equals 14 residues. CDR3 region: CASSPSEGGNTIYF. The CDR3 DNA reads TGTGCCAGCAGCCCTAGCGAGGGCGGAAACACCATATATTTT.

This chain links TRBV4-2 with TRBJ2-7; 9 bases fit TRBD2. Germline V gene lookup returns CDR1 LGHNA and CDR2 YNFKEQ. V dropped 0 bases and J dropped 3; count of bases not matched to a gene: 6. The CDR3 spans 16 residues. CDR3 sequence: CASSQDMGLAVYEQYF. The CDR3 DNA follows: TGTGCCAGCAGCCAAGATATGGGACTAGCAGTCTACGAGCAGTACTTC.

The chain is built from TRBV29-1 and TRBJ2-2; D ambiguous. The V gene's germline CDR1 is SQVTM and CDR2 ANQGSEA. The CDR3 is 14 residues long. Between the trimmed V and J ends, which lost 6 bases and 1 base, there was a span of 12 bases. CDR3 residues: CSVRRSLNTGELFF. In DNA, the CDR3 is TGCAGCGTCCGACGGAGTTTGAACACCGGGGAGCTGTTTTTT.

This rearrangement joins TRBV9 to TRBJ2-7; either TRBD1 or TRBD2 may fit D (6 bases each). The CDR3 extends over 15 amino acids. The ends were cut back, 1 base at V and 4 bases at J, with 15 bases in the middle. From germline, CDR1 is SGDLS and CDR2 YYNGEE. The chain's CDR3 is CASSVLTGADYEQYF. The CDR3, as DNA: TGTGCCAGCAGCGTACTTACGGGGGCTGATTACGAGCAGTACTTC.

The chain uses TRBV5-1 and TRBJ2-7; 8 bases are a match to TRBD1. The germline gives CDR1 SGHRS, CDR2 YFSETQ. The CDR3 extends over 15 amino acids. The V segment lost 0 bases and the J segment 2 bases; nucleotides outside the gene matches: 4. The CDR3 loop reads CASSLETGETYEQYF. The CDR3 nucleotides read TGCGCCAGCAGCTTGGAGACAGGGGAGACCTACGAGCAGTACTTC. The variable domain in full, completed from reference TRBV5-1 and TRBJ2-7, reads KAGVTQTPRYLIKTRGQQVTLSCSPISGHRSVSWYQQTPGQGLQFLFEYFSETQRNKGNFPGRFSGRQFSNSRSEMNVSTLELGDSALYLCASSLETGETYEQYFGPGTRLTVT.

The gene calls are TRBV15 and TRBJ2-7; no definite D call. The CDR3 extends over 16 amino acids. The germline V gene encodes CDR1 LNHNV and CDR2 YYDKDF (reference sequence). V dropped 0 bases and J dropped 7 bases, with 19 bases sitting between them. Written as DNA, the CDR3 is TGTGCCACCAGCAGAGATCCGGTGGGCAGCTTGTGGGAGCAGTACTTC. Its translation is CATSRDPVGSLWEQYF. The whole variable domain, filled in from reference TRBV15 and TRBJ2-7, reads DAMVIQNPRYQVTQFGKPVTLSCSQTLNHNVMYWYQQKSSQAPKLLFHYYDKDFNNEADTPDNFQSRRPNTSFCFLDIRSPGLGDTAMYLCATSRDPVGSLWEQYFGPGTRLTVT.

The chain combines TRBV7-9 with TRBJ2-2, with 7 bases aligning to TRBD2. The CDR3 runs 15 residues. The V gene's germline CDR1 is SEHNR and CDR2 FQNEAQ (reference sequence). Trimming took 6 bases from V and 0 from J; bases not matched to a gene: 4. Written as DNA, the CDR3 is TGTGCCAGCAGGGGAGGGAGGTCGAACACCGGGGAGCTGTTTTTT. Amino acids: CASRGGRSNTGELFF.

A single count supports this clone. This rearrangement joins TRBV4-2 to TRBJ2-2; TRBD2 matches at 8 bases. CDR3 length: 15 residues. Losses at the gene ends were 4 bases for V and 7 bases for J; bases not matched to a gene: 8. Germline V gives CDR1 LGHNA, CDR2 YNFKEQ. CDR3 region: CASSPGGEGNGELFF. CDR3 nucleotide sequence: TGTGCCAGCAGCCCCGGGGGGGAGGGTAACGGGGAGCTGTTTTTT.

This rearrangement joins TRBV7-2 to TRBJ2-7, with 8 positions matching TRBD2. Per germline, CDR1 SGHTA and CDR2 FQGNSA. J gave up 2 bases and V 2 bases, and 5 bases lay outside the gene matches. The CDR3 runs 15 residues. The CDR3 sequence is CASSLRASGPYEQYF. For the CDR3, the DNA is TGTGCCAGCAGCTTAAGGGCTAGCGGGCCCTACGAGCAGTACTTC. The whole variable domain, filled in from reference TRBV7-2 and TRBJ2-7, reads GAGVSQSPSNKVTEKGKDVELRCDPISGHTALYWYRQSLGQGLEFLIYFQGNSAPDKSGLPSDRFSAERTGGSVSTLTIQRTQQEDSAVYLCASSLRASGPYEQYFGPGTRLTVT.

The chain joins TRBV7-9 to TRBJ1-2, with D tentatively TRBD1 (5 bases). Germline loops: CDR1 SEHNR, CDR2 FQNEAQ (reference sequence). The CDR3 runs 14 residues. V was cut by 1 base and J by 7 bases, with 13 bases left in between. CDR3 in amino acids: CASSLEWGSGGYTF. For the CDR3, the DNA is TGTGCCAGCAGCTTAGAATGGGGGTCTGGTGGCTACACCTTC.

The V and J genes are TRBV11-2 and TRBJ2-2; D is uncertain. Germline values: CDR1 SGHAT, CDR2 FQNNGV. The length of the CDR3 is 13 residues. V gave up 4 bases and J gave up 6 bases, with 9 bases separating them. CDR3 DNA sequence: TGTGCCAGCAGCTCCTCGCCGGCCGGGGAGCTGTTTTTT. Translated, it gives CASSSSPAGELFF.

This sequence joins TRBV25-1 and TRBJ2-5, with 7 bases that match TRBD1. The CDR3 has 14 residues. Looked up from germline, CDR1 is MGHDK and CDR2 is SYGVNS. The ends lost 0 bases at V and 5 bases at J; junction bases unmatched: 3. DNA of the CDR3: TGTGCCAGCAGTGAATATAAGGGGGCCGAGACCCAGTACTTC. Encoded protein: CASSEYKGAETQYF.

The chain employs TRBV7-9 and TRBJ2-7; 9 bases align to TRBD2. V lost 5 bases to trimming and J lost 2 bases; unmatched junction nucleotides: 10. CDR3 length: 16 residues. Germline values: CDR1 SEHNR, CDR2 FQNEAQ (reference sequence). CDR3 sequence (DNA): TGTGCCAGCAGCCGTGGGGAGACTAGCGGTCCCTACGAGCAGTACTTC. It yields the protein CASSRGETSGPYEQYF. Complete variable domain (other parts from reference TRBV7-9 and TRBJ2-7): DTGVSQNPRHKITKRGQNVTFRCDPISEHNRLYWYRQTLGQGPEFLTYFQNEAQLEKSRLLSDRFSAERPKGSFSTLEIQRTEQGDSAMYLCASSRGETSGPYEQYFGPGTRLTVT.

This clone occurred once. The V and J genes are TRBV9 and TRBJ1-5; a weak D match, TRBD1 (5 bases). The germline V gene has CDR1 SGDLS and CDR2 YYNGEE. V was pared by 1 base and J by 2 bases, with 13 bases between. The CDR3 consists of 16 residues. Here the CDR3 DNA reads TGTGCCAGCAGCGTAAAAGTCAGGGTTTGCAATCAGCCCCAGCATTTT. This sequence encodes CASSVKVRVCNQPQHF.